These T cell receptor beta chains were read from a single sample in a study of blood T cells in healthy people across ages. From the 5' RACE reads, TCRdb called clonotypes with MiXCR, one entry per CDR3 protein. The data show about 680,000 distinct CDR3 sequences, about half seen once. The sample was blood. The receptor source for this set is a woman aged 60-75 years in good health. Both conserved end residues are part of each CDR3. The order of the fields is J gene, clone size, D gene, V gene, CDR3 protein, CDR3 DNA. D genes are given only for firm matches. Not every row has a clone size; where given, it reads once, few, many or a size class.

>TRBJ2-7|NA|TRBD2|TRBV7-8
CASSLALAGASSYNEQYF
TGTGCCAGCAGCTTGGCACTAGCGGGAGCGAGCTCCTACAATGAGCAGTACTTC
>TRBJ2-3|NA|TRBD1|TRBV29-1
CSVEDYRGHTDTQYF
TGCAGCGTAGAAGATTACAGGGGCCACACAGATACGCAGTATTTT
>TRBJ1-2|NA|NA|TRBV14
CASRPTDRFYGYTF
TGTGCCAGCAGGCCTACTGACAGGTTCTATGGCTACACCTTC
>TRBJ2-3|few|NA|TRBV6-2/TRBV6-3
CASSSLVGTDTQYF
TGTGCCAGCAGTTCCCTCGTGGGCACAGATACGCAGTATTTT
>TRBJ2-5|NA|NA|TRBV20-1
CSAPTSREETQYF
TGCAGTGCTCCCACATCCCGGGAAGAGACCCAGTACTTC
>TRBJ2-5|NA|TRBD2|TRBV28
CASSLSLLLAGRGNEQYF
TGTGCCAGCAGTTTATCCCTACTCCTAGCGGGTAGAGGCAATGAGCAGTACTTC
>TRBJ1-1|few|TRBD1|TRBV7-8
CASSPQGQGLNTEAFF
TGTGCCAGCAGCCCGCAGGGACAGGGTCTGAACACTGAAGCTTTCTTT
>TRBJ2-1|NA|TRBD2|TRBV30
CAWRLAGGLYNEQFF
TGTGCCTGGAGACTAGCGGGAGGGCTCTACAATGAGCAGTTCTTC
>TRBJ2-7|few|NA|TRBV20-1
CSARGARELSYEQYF
TGCAGTGCTAGAGGGGCACGGGAGCTATCCTACGAGCAGTACTTC
>TRBJ2-3|NA|TRBD1|TRBV6-2/TRBV6-3
CASSYRDRTGDTQYF
TGTGCCAGCAGTTACCGGGACAGGACAGGCGATACGCAGTATTTT
>TRBJ2-3|few|NA|TRBV7-2
CASSLVEGPDTQYF
TGTGCCAGCAGCTTAGTTGAGGGTCCAGATACGCAGTATTTT
>TRBJ2-1|NA|NA|TRBV9
CASSVRAGSYNEQFF
TGTGCCAGCAGCGTAAGAGCGGGCTCCTACAATGAGCAGTTCTTC